The 28 T cell receptor beta chains given below trace back to one sample, sequenced in a study of T cells after yellow fever vaccination. Via MiXCR, TCRdb re-called the 5' RACE reads, giving one row per CDR3 protein. Here the sample spans around 25,000 distinct CDR3 sequences, over 3.5% being singletons. Material: PBMCs, either bulk or a sorted T-cell subset (CD4+, CD8+, memory, or dextramer-sorted; not recorded which), obtained on the day of the yellow fever booster vaccination. These TCRs come from a man between 18 and 35 years old who received the YFV17D yellow fever vaccine.

This clonotype came up many times. The chain recombines TRBV9 with TRBJ2-7; D is ambiguous. The CDR3 is made up of 13 amino acids. Trimming removed 4 bases at V and 4 bases at J, with 12 bases between. Germline values: CDR1 SGDLS, CDR2 YYNGEE. CDR3 DNA sequence: TGTGCCAGCAGCCCCCTTCGGCCGTACGAGCAGTACGTC. This codes for CASSPLRPYEQYV.

This chain links TRBV15 with TRBJ1-5; no clear D gene. Germline CDR1 reads LNHNV; CDR2 reads YYDKDF (reference sequence). Trimming removed 1 base at V and 5 bases at J, with 9 bases between. The CDR3 consists of 14 residues. CDR3 sequence (DNA): TGTGCCACCAGCAGAGCTAGTTCCGATCAGCCCCAGCATTTT. This codes for CATSRASSDQPQHF.

This clonotype was counted at least ten times. V is TRBV7-9 and J is TRBJ2-1; tentatively, D is TRBD2 (6 bases). The V gene lost 1 base and the J gene lost 4 bases, with 11 bases spanning the gap. Germline V gene sequence: CDR1 SEHNR, CDR2 FQNEAQ (reference sequence). There are 15 residues in the CDR3. As DNA, the CDR3 is TGTGCCAGCAGCTTAGGTAGCGGCACTTACAATGAGCAGTTCTTC. It yields the protein CASSLGSGTYNEQFF.

This clonotype was found a few times. The chain couples TRBV28 to TRBJ2-4; no reliable D call. Germline assignment: CDR1 MDHEN and CDR2 SYDVKM. Trimming removed 6 bases at V and 15 bases at J, with 24 bases between. The CDR3 is 14 residues long. Here the CDR3 DNA reads TGTGCCAGCAGCCCGAGGCCGAGACAAACGTCTTGGTACTTC. This gives the protein CASSPRPRQTSWYF.

This clonotype was seen at least ten times. The chain uses TRBV20-1 and TRBJ2-4; D perhaps matches TRBD2 (5 bases). Germline V lookup: CDR1 DFQATT, CDR2 SNEGSKA (reference sequence). The ends were cut back, 3 bases at V and 1 base at J, with 13 bases in the middle. The CDR3 is made up of 15 amino acids. CDR3 loop: CSARLPSGAKNIQYF. The CDR3 bases are TGCAGTGCTAGGTTGCCCTCGGGGGCCAAAAACATTCAGTACTTC.

At least ten counts were recorded for this clonotype. This chain uses TRBV12-3 or TRBV12-4 with TRBJ2-5; D tentatively reads TRBD1 or TRBD2 (5 bases each). There are 14 residues in the CDR3. The V end lost 6 bases, the J end lost 7 bases, and 18 bases lay between the germline ends. The DNA of the CDR3 is TGTGCCAGCAGAACCACCGGGACCCTAGTGACCCAGTACTTC. Its protein is CASRTTGTLVTQYF.

J is TRBJ1-5 and V is TRBV24-1; D ambiguous. V gave up 2 bases and J gave up 4 bases, with 2 bases separating them. The CDR3 runs to 12 residues. The germline V gene encodes CDR1 KGHDR and CDR2 SFDVKD. The CDR3 reads CATSDSNQPQHF. The CDR3 coding sequence is TGTGCCACCAGTGATTCAAATCAGCCCCAGCATTTT.

This clonotype has a count of ten or more. This chain uses TRBV5-5 with TRBJ2-3; D is undetermined. This CDR3 is 13 amino acids long. With 0 bases removed from V and 5 bases from J, the gap between germline ends came to 7 bases. Germline loops: CDR1 SGHKS, CDR2 YYEKEE (reference sequence). The CDR3 region has the DNA TGTGCCAGCAGCTTGGCCCTTGGAGATACGCAGTATTTT. Protein: CASSLALGDTQYF.

This clonotype was counted ten times or more. This chain uses TRBV15 with TRBJ2-2; D is undetermined. The germline V gene has CDR1 LNHNV and CDR2 YYDKDF (reference sequence). This CDR3 has 15 amino acids. V lost 5 bases and J lost 2, with 12 bases in between. In DNA form, the CDR3 reads TGTGCCACCAGCGCTCCGGTAGAAAACACCGGGGAGCTGTTTTTT. The encoded protein is CATSAPVENTGELFF. Together with reference TRBV15 and TRBJ2-2, the CDR3 gives the full variable domain: DAMVIQNPRYQVTQFGKPVTLSCSQTLNHNVMYWYQQKSSQAPKLLFHYYDKDFNNEADTPDNFQSRRPNTSFCFLDIRSPGLGDTAMYLCATSAPVENTGELFFGEGSRLTVL.

This clonotype was seen only a few times. One base away lies a much larger clone, so this may be a sequencing read error. The J gene is TRBJ2-2, the V gene TRBV5-1; D perhaps matches TRBD2 (6 bases). The CDR3 consists of 13 residues. Per germline, CDR1 SGHRS and CDR2 YFSETQ. DNA of the CDR3: TGCGCCAGCAGCGCTGGACGGGGCGGGGAGCTGATTTTT. It codes for CASSAGRGGELIF.

This clonotype was seen repeatedly, ten times or more. V and J are TRBV12-3 or TRBV12-4 and TRBJ2-2; maybe TRBD1 (5 bases). Trimming stripped 5 bases from V and 1 base from J, with 5 bases between. The CDR3 loop spans 13 amino acids. For the CDR3, the DNA is TGTGCCAGCAGTACAGGGAACACCGGGGAGCTGTTTTTT. Translation gives CASSTGNTGELFF.

This clonotype was observed at least ten times. V usage is TRBV5-1 and J usage is TRBJ1-2; D remains ambiguous. Germline CDR1 reads SGHRS; CDR2 reads YFSETQ. V was trimmed by 1 base and J by 8 bases, leaving 12 bases between them. The CDR3 has 13 residues. DNA for the CDR3: TGCGCCAGCAGCTTGTCCCCCGCATGGGGCTACACCTTC. Translation: CASSLSPAWGYTF.

This clonotype was observed at least ten times. This sequence joins TRBV7-2 and TRBJ2-7, with D possibly being TRBD2 (7 bases). The ends were cut back, 2 bases at V and 3 bases at J, with 17 bases in the middle. The CDR3 is 16 residues long. Germline lookup yields CDR1 SGHTA and CDR2 FQGNSA. CDR3 sequence (DNA): TGTGCCAGCAGCTTATTCGGGGGGCGCGGGGACTACGAGCAGTACTTC. This codes for CASSLFGGRGDYEQYF.

The table lists this clonotype with a few counts. The chain uses TRBV5-1 and TRBJ2-6; no clear D gene. V was clipped by 2 bases and J by 4 bases, with 10 bases between them. The CDR3 is 15 residues long. CDR1 is SGHRS and CDR2 is YFSETQ in the germline V gene. CDR3 in amino acids: CASSLPVVGANVLTF. The CDR3, as DNA: TGCGCCAGCAGCTTACCCGTGGTGGGGGCCAACGTCCTGACTTTC.

This clonotype has more than one count but fewer than ten. The CDR3 loop is CASSSWTSGGTDTQYF. The CDR3, as DNA: TGTGCCAGCAGTTCGTGGACTAGCGGGGGAACAGATACGCAGTATTTT. The rearrangement joins TRBV27 to TRBJ2-3; 13 bases are a match to TRBD2. Per germline, CDR1 MNHEY and CDR2 SMNVEV (reference sequence). Trimming cost V 4 bases and J 3 bases; bases outside gene matches: 4. The CDR3 has 16 amino acids.

This clonotype has at least ten counts. The chain couples TRBV6-1 to TRBJ2-7; D gene ambiguous. The germline V and J ends were trimmed by 2 bases and 0 bases, with 8 bases remaining between them. The CDR3 runs to 14 residues. Germline V gene data show CDR1 as MNHNS and CDR2 as SASEGT. CDR3 nucleotide sequence: TGTGCCAGCAGTGAAAGGGCGGTCTCCTACGAGCAGTACGTC. It translates to CASSERAVSYEQYV.

This clonotype was counted many times. This chain links TRBV5-1 with TRBJ1-1, with unresolved D. This CDR3 spans 14 amino acids. Trimming took off 0 bases at V and 3 bases at J, with 9 bases between the two ends. Per the germline V gene, CDR1 is SGHRS and CDR2 is YFSETQ. The chain's CDR3 is CASSLGPVDTEAFF. The CDR3 DNA reads as TGCGCCAGCAGCTTGGGCCCAGTAGACACTGAAGCTTTCTTT.

This clonotype was counted ten times or more. CDR3 in DNA: TGTGCCAGCAGCTTAGGCGATCAGCCCCAGCATTTT. It codes for CASSLGDQPQHF. The chain employs TRBV7-8 and TRBJ1-5, with D uncertain. Germline V gene data show CDR1 as SGHVS and CDR2 as FQNEAQ. CDR3 length equals 12 residues. V lost 1 base and J 5 bases, leaving 3 bases between the germline ends.

This clonotype was counted many times. J is TRBJ2-5 and V is TRBV5-1; D gene uncertain. CDR1 is SGHRS and CDR2 is YFSETQ in the germline V gene. The CDR3 length is 12 residues. Trimming left V 4 bases short and J 5 bases short, with 9 bases between. This CDR3 reads CASSPVRETQYF. The CDR3 DNA reads as TGCGCCAGCAGCCCAGTAAGGGAGACCCAGTACTTC.

This clonotype was observed many times. V and J are TRBV4-3 and TRBJ2-1; 8 bases fit TRBD2. This CDR3 has 16 amino acids. The V gene's germline CDR1 is LGHNA and CDR2 YSLEER. J gave up 1 base and V 0 bases, and 2 bases lay outside the gene matches. The CDR3 sequence: CASSQELAESYNEQFF. The CDR3 bases are TGCGCCAGCAGCCAAGAACTAGCGGAATCCTACAATGAGCAGTTCTTC.

This clonotype was detected ten times or more. The V gene is TRBV5-1, the J gene TRBJ2-3, with a weak D call TRBD1 (6 bases). The CDR3 consists of 14 residues. Germline V CDR1 and CDR2: SGHRS, YFSETQ. V lost 1 base and J lost 3, with 9 bases in between. The CDR3, as DNA: TGCGCCAGCAGCTTGACAGGGTTGACAGATACGCAGTATTTT. It encodes CASSLTGLTDTQYF.

This clonotype was observed at least ten times. This chain links TRBV4-3 with TRBJ2-7; the D call may be TRBD1 or TRBD2 (5 bases each). V was clipped by 1 base and J by 3 bases, with 13 bases between them. CDR1 and CDR2 from the germline V gene are LGHNA and YSLEER. The CDR3 spans 15 residues. The CDR3 here is CASSQGPGRHYEQYF. The CDR3 DNA follows: TGCGCCAGCAGCCAAGGACCGGGACGGCACTACGAGCAGTACTTC.

The V and J genes are TRBV12-5 and TRBJ1-1; D may be TRBD1 (5 bases). The CDR3 totals 13 residues. The germline V gene has CDR1 LGHNT and CDR2 FRNRAP. Trimming took off 3 bases at V and 2 bases at J, with 7 bases between the two ends. CDR3 coding DNA: TGTGCTAGTGGTTTTCAGGGTAACACTGAAGCTTTCTTT. This sequence encodes CASGFQGNTEAFF.

The CDR3 nucleotides are TGTGCCAGTAGTCCCGGGACAGGGGGGAACGAGCAGTACTTC. Amino acids: CASSPGTGGNEQYF. The chain is built from TRBV19 and TRBJ2-7; 11 bases match TRBD1. Germline lookup yields CDR1 LNHDA and CDR2 SQIVND (reference sequence). J lost 5 bases, V lost 5 bases, and 5 bases had no gene match. CDR3 length: 14 residues.

This clonotype was recorded many times. This sequence joins TRBV5-1 and TRBJ1-2; D may be TRBD1 (5 bases). Trimming cost V 4 bases and J 8 bases, with 12 bases left between them. CDR1 and CDR2 from the germline V gene are SGHRS and YFSETQ. CDR3 size: 12 residues. The CDR3 DNA reads as TGCGCCAGCAGCCCGGGGGACTGGGGCTACACCTTC. Translating it yields CASSPGDWGYTF.

This clonotype occurred many times. V and J are TRBV5-4 and TRBJ2-3, with 12 bases fitting TRBD2. The germline V gene encodes CDR1 SGHNT and CDR2 YYREEE (reference sequence). Germline trimming cut 4 bases from V and 6 bases from J; bases unmatched to any gene: 6. The CDR3 contains 15 residues. The CDR3 DNA follows: TGTGCCAGCAGCAGACGGACTAGCGGGGAGGATACGCAGTATTTT. This gives the protein CASSRRTSGEDTQYF.

This clonotype was recorded at least ten times. The chain recombines TRBV7-3 with TRBJ2-5; D perhaps matches TRBD2 (6 bases). CDR3 length: 13 amino acids. V lost 3 bases to trimming and J lost 2 bases, with 7 bases between them. Germline V CDR1 and CDR2: SGHTA, FQGTGA. The CDR3: CASSLDYQETQYF. In nucleotides, the CDR3 is TGTGCCAGCAGCTTGGACTATCAAGAGACCCAGTACTTC.

This clonotype was counted at least ten times. The rearrangement uses TRBV4-2 and TRBJ2-2; 10 bases map to TRBD2. The trim removed 0 bases at V and 4 bases at J, leaving 5 bases unmatched. The V gene's germline CDR1 is LGHNA and CDR2 YNFKEQ. The CDR3 is 17 amino acids. In DNA, the CDR3 is TGTGCCAGCAGCCAAGAGGCAAGCGGGGGGGCCACCGGGGAGCTGTTTTTT. Its translation: CASSQEASGGATGELFF.